Below are 27 T cell receptor beta chains sequenced from a single sample in a study of blood T cell repertoires in COVID-19. Produced via immunoSEQ multiplex PCR; TCRdb's table is partial and in-frame only. The table includes 200,000 or so clones, roughly 84% detected once. The sample comprised peripheral blood. These receptor sequences come from a person aged 65 to 85 with COVID-19, enrolled during active disease.

This chain links TRBV29-1 with TRBJ1-1; 10 bases are a match to TRBD1. The germline V gene encodes CDR1 SQVTM and CDR2 ANQGSEA. The ends lost 6 bases at V and 4 bases at J; junction bases unmatched: 8. The CDR3 has 14 amino acids. The CDR3 bases are TGCAGCGTAGCCCAGGACAGGGGGTTCACTGAAGCTTTCTTT. This codes for CSVAQDRGFTEAFF.

The genes are TRBV4-1 and TRBJ2-5; TRBD2 aligns across 10 bases. This CDR3 spans 18 amino acids. Germline values: CDR1 MGHRA, CDR2 YSYEKL. With V trimmed by 4 bases and J by 5 bases, 16 bases remained unmatched. CDR3 sequence: CASSRTKPLAGVGETQYF. In nucleotides, the CDR3 is TGCGCCAGCAGCCGGACCAAGCCGCTAGCGGGAGTCGGGGAGACCCAGTACTTC.

The V gene is TRBV10-1, the J gene TRBJ2-2; 8 bases are a match to TRBD1. This CDR3 spans 14 amino acids. V trimming: 8 bases; J trimming: 4 bases; junction bases outside the gene matches: 6. Germline V gene data show CDR1 as WNHNN and CDR2 as SYGVQD (reference sequence). The CDR3 sequence is CASSPTGGTGELFF. The CDR3 DNA reads as TGCGCCAGCTCACCAACAGGGGGCACCGGGGAGCTGTTTTTT.

V and J are TRBV19 and TRBJ2-7; 7 nucleotides match TRBD1. CDR3 length: 16 amino acids. In germline, CDR1 is LNHDA, CDR2 SQIVND (reference sequence). V gave up 7 bases and J gave up 4 bases; unmatched junction bases: 16. CDR3 nucleotides: TGTGCCAGTAATTCGGGGTCACGACAGGGCTCTTACGAGCAGTACTTC. The encoded protein is CASNSGSRQGSYEQYF.

The chain combines TRBV9 with TRBJ2-3, with 8 bases identical to TRBD2. The CDR3 extends over 15 amino acids. Trimming at V came to 0 bases and at J to 1 base, leaving 1 base not matched to a gene. Germline V gives CDR1 SGDLS, CDR2 YYNGEE. This chain's CDR3 is CASSVVREGTDTQYF. DNA for the CDR3: TGTGCCAGCAGCGTAGTGCGGGAGGGCACAGATACGCAGTATTTT.

J is TRBJ1-5 and V is TRBV2, with TRBD1 matching over 7 bases. There are 17 residues in the CDR3. Germline CDR1 and CDR2: SNHLY and FYNNEI. Losses at the gene ends were 1 base for V and 0 bases for J; bases not matched to a gene: 6. The CDR3 nucleotides are TGTGCCAGCAGTGAAGTGGCAGGGGGTTTTAGCAATCAGCCCCAGCATTTT. Its protein product is CASSEVAGGFSNQPQHF. The entire variable domain, with the rest obtained from reference TRBV2 and TRBJ1-5, is as follows: EPEVTQTPSHQVTQMGQEVILRCVPISNHLYFYWYRQILGQKVEFLVSFYNNEISEKSEIFDDQFSVERPDGSNFTLKIRSTKLEDSAMYFCASSEVAGGFSNQPQHFGDGTRLSIL.

This clone has just a few counts. The rearrangement links TRBV19 to TRBJ1-1, with D tentatively TRBD1 (6 bases). The CDR3 spans 14 residues. In germline, CDR1 is LNHDA, CDR2 SQIVND (reference sequence). Trimming pared 6 bases from V and 1 base from J, leaving 12 bases between. In DNA form, the CDR3 reads TGTGCCAGTAGGCCCCGGACAGAGAACACTGAAGCTTTCTTT. Protein: CASRPRTENTEAFF.

V usage is TRBV5-6 and J usage is TRBJ2-4; D is unclear. V shed 1 base and J shed 8 bases, with 19 bases lying between them. Germline V gene sequence: CDR1 SGHDT, CDR2 YYEEEE. This CDR3 region has 16 residues. CDR3 in amino acids: CASSLRTISGVDIQYF. CDR3 DNA sequence: TGTGCCAGCAGCTTGAGAACCATAAGTGGAGTGGACATTCAGTACTTC. The full variable domain, its missing parts supplied by reference TRBV5-6 and TRBJ2-4, is DAGVTQSPTHLIKTRGQQVTLRCSPKSGHDTVSWYQQALGQGPQFIFQYYEEEERQRGNFPDRFSGHQFPNYSSELNVNALLLGDSALYLCASSLRTISGVDIQYFGAGTRLSVL.

The chain uses TRBV10-3 and TRBJ2-7; TRBD1 is a possible D gene (6 bases). This CDR3 has 14 residues. Germline-derived CDR1 and CDR2 are ENHRY and SYGVKD. Trimming left V 3 bases short and J 2 bases short, with 11 bases between. The CDR3 sequence: CAISEDRSTYEQYF. The CDR3, as DNA: TGTGCCATCAGTGAAGACAGGTCTACCTACGAGCAGTACTTC.

In DNA, the CDR3 is TGCGCCAGCAGGGGCAGGGCGAACACTGAAGCTTTCTTT. Translating gives CASRGRANTEAFF. The chain has TRBV4-1 and TRBJ1-1; a possible D gene is TRBD1 (5 bases). This CDR3 has 13 amino acids. Germline CDR1 is MGHRA and CDR2 is YSYEKL. V was trimmed by 6 bases and J by 1 base, leaving 9 bases between them.

The count of this clone is one. The chain uses TRBV14 and TRBJ2-7, with 8 bases aligning to TRBD1. This CDR3 comprises 17 residues. Trimming at V came to 0 bases and at J to 4 bases, leaving 11 bases not matched to a gene. Germline values: CDR1 SGHDN, CDR2 FVKESK. The chain's CDR3 is CASSQEDIDRGLYEQYF. Written as DNA, the CDR3 is TGTGCCAGCAGCCAAGAGGATATTGACAGGGGTCTTTACGAGCAGTACTTC.

The CDR3 nucleotides read TGTGCCAGTAGAACTACTGACAGGGGGCCAGGGGGCTACACCTTC. Encoded protein: CASRTTDRGPGGYTF. V gene TRBV19 combines with J gene TRBJ1-2; 10 bases line up with TRBD1. There are 15 residues in the CDR3. V lost 6 bases, J lost 8 bases, and 12 bases stayed unmatched. Germline lookup yields CDR1 LNHDA and CDR2 SQIVND (reference sequence).

The chain couples TRBV5-4 to TRBJ2-1; TRBD2 matches at 12 bases. There are 15 residues in the CDR3. The V and J ends lost 2 bases and 9 bases, in that order; junction bases with no gene match: 6. Germline CDR1 SGHNT, CDR2 YYREEE (reference sequence). CDR3 nucleotides: TGTGCCAGCAGCTTAGGGCTAGCGGGAGGGGGTGAGCAGTTCTTC. Encoded protein: CASSLGLAGGGEQFF. The full variable domain, completed using reference TRBV5-4 and TRBJ2-1, is ETGVTQSPTHLIKTRGQQVTLRCSSQSGHNTVSWYQQALGQGPQFIFQYYREEENGRGNFPPRFSGLQFPNYSSELNVNALELDDSALYLCASSLGLAGGGEQFFGPGTRLTVL.

V and J are TRBV19 and TRBJ2-3, with TRBD1 matching over 7 bases. Germline V gene lookup returns CDR1 LNHDA and CDR2 SQIVND (reference sequence). V dropped 6 bases and J dropped 0; count of bases not matched to a gene: 9. CDR3 length equals 16 residues. The CDR3 DNA follows: TGTGCCAGTAGCCGAAGGTGGGACAGTAGCACAGATACGCAGTATTTT. Its translation is CASSRRWDSSTDTQYF.

This clone was recorded only once. The rearrangement links TRBV5-4 to TRBJ1-3; the D gene is possibly TRBD1 (6 bases). V lost 0 bases, J lost 1 base, and 11 bases lay in between. This CDR3 contains 16 residues. CDR1 SGHNT and CDR2 YYREEE come from the germline V gene (reference sequence). The CDR3, as DNA: TGTGCCAGCAGCTTGGGGACAGCTTTATCTGGAAACACCATATATTTT. This sequence encodes CASSLGTALSGNTIYF.

The chain carries TRBV28 and TRBJ2-2; TRBD1 might be the D (6 bases). The length of the CDR3 is 13 residues. Germline loops: CDR1 MDHEN, CDR2 SYDVKM. V shed 7 bases and J shed 7 bases, with 13 bases lying between them. CDR3 loop: CASIPGTYGELFF. The CDR3 bases are TGTGCCAGCATCCCCGGGACATACGGGGAGCTGTTTTTT.

This clone was seen just once. The rearrangement links TRBV27 to TRBJ2-1, with D possibly TRBD2 on 7 matching bases. This CDR3 comprises 14 residues. V dropped 6 bases and J dropped 5 bases, with 14 bases sitting between them. Per the germline V gene, CDR1 is MNHEY and CDR2 is SMNVEV (reference sequence). CDR3 DNA: TGTGCCAGCAGGGAACTAGGGGGGGACAATGAGCAGTTCTTC. This codes for CASRELGGDNEQFF.

The V call is TRBV25-1, the J call TRBJ1-2; the match to TRBD1 covers 8 bases. This CDR3 has 15 residues. The V gene end was trimmed by 10 bases and the J gene end by 0 bases; junction bases not matched to a gene: 10. CDR1 and CDR2 (germline): MGHDK, SYGVNS. The DNA for the CDR3 is TGTGCCACCTACGGACAGGGCCGAGCTAACTATGGCTACACCTTC. It codes for CATYGQGRANYGYTF.

The chain links TRBV15 to TRBJ1-5; 8 nucleotides line up with TRBD1. The V and J ends lost 3 bases and 3 bases, in that order; junction bases with no gene match: 4. Per germline, CDR1 LNHNV and CDR2 YYDKDF (reference sequence). CDR3 length: 15 residues. As DNA, the CDR3 is TGTGCCACCAGCAGGAGGACAGGGTACAATCAGCCCCAGCATTTT. Amino acids: CATSRRTGYNQPQHF.

The chain uses TRBV7-9 and TRBJ2-1; D unclear. The germline CDR1 and CDR2 sequences are SEHNR and FQNEAQ (reference sequence). The CDR3 is 13 residues long. V was clipped by 5 bases and J by 8 bases, with 13 bases between them. CDR3 coding DNA: TGTGCCAGCAGCCGCACACATGGGCATGAGCAGTTCTTC. Its protein is CASSRTHGHEQFF.

The chain recombines TRBV2 with TRBJ1-6, with a possible D match to TRBD1 (6 bases). Germline V lookup: CDR1 SNHLY, CDR2 FYNNEI. V lost 3 bases and J lost 5, with 14 bases in between. The length of the CDR3 is 16 residues. The CDR3 sequence is CASSDWGGVNNSPLHF. The CDR3 nucleotides are TGTGCCAGCAGTGATTGGGGGGGCGTCAATAATTCACCCCTCCACTTT.

The V call is TRBV11-2, the J call TRBJ2-3, with TRBD2 matching over 7 bases. Germline V CDR1 and CDR2: SGHAT, FQNNGV. The CDR3 runs 17 residues. The junction had 9 bases not matched to a gene; V was cut back by 1 base and J by 2 bases. CDR3 DNA: TGTGCCAGCAGCTTAGTCTCGCGGGAGTCTTACACAGATACGCAGTATTTT. It translates to CASSLVSRESYTDTQYF. The variable domain in full, completed from reference TRBV11-2 and TRBJ2-3, reads EAGVAQSPRYKIIEKRQSVAFWCNPISGHATLYWYQQILGQGPKLLIQFQNNGVVDDSQLPKDRFSAERLKGVDSTLKIQPAKLEDSAVYLCASSLVSRESYTDTQYFGPGTRLTVL.

The V gene is TRBV7-3, the J gene TRBJ2-7; D might be TRBD2 (5 bases). Trimming stripped 2 bases from V and 6 bases from J, with 11 bases between. The germline V gene encodes CDR1 SGHTA and CDR2 FQGTGA. This CDR3 comprises 13 residues. CDR3 DNA: TGTGCCAGCAGCTTAGTTCGGGGAAGCGAGCAGTACTTC. Protein sequence: CASSLVRGSEQYF.

The gene calls are TRBV5-5 and TRBJ1-1; D ambiguous. The CDR3 length is 13 residues. The V end lost 4 bases, the J end lost 6 bases, and 13 bases lay between the germline ends. CDR1 and CDR2 from the germline V gene are SGHKS and YYEKEE (reference sequence). DNA for the CDR3: TGTGCCAGCAGCCCGAGGGCCACAGCTGAAGCTTTCTTT. This codes for CASSPRATAEAFF.

This clone was observed a few times. This chain links TRBV19 with TRBJ2-7; tentative D call: TRBD1 (6 bases). The CDR3 has 14 amino acids. Germline V gene lookup returns CDR1 LNHDA and CDR2 SQIVND (reference sequence). V was cut by 5 bases and J by 4 bases, with 15 bases left in between. The CDR3 DNA reads as TGTGCCAGTAGTCCGCGGACAGAGTCTTACGAGCAGTACTTC. Translated, it gives CASSPRTESYEQYF.

The chain uses TRBV7-8 and TRBJ1-4; D uncertain. V lost 5 bases, J lost 7 bases, and 11 bases lay in between. This CDR3 is built from 13 residues. Germline values: CDR1 SGHVS, CDR2 FQNEAQ. The CDR3 loop is CASSRRPREKLFF. CDR3 DNA: TGTGCCAGCAGCCGGAGGCCCCGTGAAAAACTGTTTTTT. Full variable domain (outside the CDR3, taken from reference TRBV7-8 and TRBJ1-4): GAGVSQSPRYKVAKRGQDVALRCDPISGHVSLFWYQQALGQGPEFLTYFQNEAQLDKSGLPSDRFFAERPEGSVSTLKIQRTQQEDSAVYLCASSRRPREKLFFGSGTQLSVL.

The chain carries TRBV5-4 and TRBJ2-5, with TRBD1 as a possible D gene (5 bases). Germline lookup yields CDR1 SGHNT and CDR2 YYREEE (reference sequence). The CDR3 contains 16 residues. V was trimmed by 0 bases and J by 2 bases, leaving 14 bases between them. CDR3 in amino acids: CASSLAGGRAQETQYF. The CDR3, as DNA: TGTGCCAGCAGCTTGGCCGGCGGCAGGGCACAAGAGACCCAGTACTTC.